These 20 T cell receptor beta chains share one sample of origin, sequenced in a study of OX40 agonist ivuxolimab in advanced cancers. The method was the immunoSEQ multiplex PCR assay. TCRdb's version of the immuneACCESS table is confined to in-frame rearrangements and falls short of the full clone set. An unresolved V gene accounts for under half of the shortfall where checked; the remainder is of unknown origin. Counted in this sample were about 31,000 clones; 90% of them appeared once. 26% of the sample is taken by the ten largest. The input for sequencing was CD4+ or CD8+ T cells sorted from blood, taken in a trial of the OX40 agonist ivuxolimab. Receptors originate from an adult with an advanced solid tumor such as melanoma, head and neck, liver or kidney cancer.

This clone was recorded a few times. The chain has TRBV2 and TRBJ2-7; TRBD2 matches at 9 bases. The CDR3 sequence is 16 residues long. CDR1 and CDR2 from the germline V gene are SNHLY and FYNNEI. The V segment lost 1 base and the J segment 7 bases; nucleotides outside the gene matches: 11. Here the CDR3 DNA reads TGTGCCAGCAGTGAAGGTAGCGGGAGAGTGGGTATGGAGCAGTACTTC. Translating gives CASSEGSGRVGMEQYF. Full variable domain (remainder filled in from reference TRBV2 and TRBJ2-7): EPEVTQTPSHQVTQMGQEVILRCVPISNHLYFYWYRQILGQKVEFLVSFYNNEISEKSEIFDDQFSVERPDGSNFTLKIRSTKLEDSAMYFCASSEGSGRVGMEQYFGPGTRLTVT.

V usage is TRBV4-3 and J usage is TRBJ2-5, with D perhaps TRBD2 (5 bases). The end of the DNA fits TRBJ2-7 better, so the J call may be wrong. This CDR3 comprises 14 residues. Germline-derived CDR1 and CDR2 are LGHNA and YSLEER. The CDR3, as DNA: TGCGCCAGCAGCCAAGACGTACCGGGGTACGAGCAGTACTTC. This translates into CASSQDVPGYEQYF.

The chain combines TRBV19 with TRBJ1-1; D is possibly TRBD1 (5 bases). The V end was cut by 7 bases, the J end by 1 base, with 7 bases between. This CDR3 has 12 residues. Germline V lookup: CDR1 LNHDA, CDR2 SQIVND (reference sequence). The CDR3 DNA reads TGTGCCAGTATTCAGGGGAACACTGAAGCTTTCTTT. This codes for CASIQGNTEAFF. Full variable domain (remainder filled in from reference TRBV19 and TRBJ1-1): DGGITQSPKYLFRKEGQNVTLSCEQNLNHDAMYWYRQDPGQGLRLIYYSQIVNDFQKGDIAEGYSVSREKKESFPLTVTSAQKNPTAFYLCASIQGNTEAFFGQGTRLTVV.

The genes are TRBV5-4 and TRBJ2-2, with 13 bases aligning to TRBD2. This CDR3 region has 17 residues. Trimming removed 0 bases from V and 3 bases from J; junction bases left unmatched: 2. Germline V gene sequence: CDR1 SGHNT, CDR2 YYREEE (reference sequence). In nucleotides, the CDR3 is TGTGCCAGCAGCTTGGGACTAGCGGGAGGAGACACCGGGGAGCTGTTTTTT. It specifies CASSLGLAGGDTGELFF.

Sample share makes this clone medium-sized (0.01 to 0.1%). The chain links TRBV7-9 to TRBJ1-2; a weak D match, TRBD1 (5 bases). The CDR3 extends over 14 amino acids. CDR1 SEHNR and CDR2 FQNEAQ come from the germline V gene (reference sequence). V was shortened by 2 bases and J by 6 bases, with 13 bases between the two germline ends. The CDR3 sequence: CASSLSGGVHGYTF. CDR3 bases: TGTGCCAGCAGCTTAAGTGGGGGGGTCCATGGCTACACCTTC.

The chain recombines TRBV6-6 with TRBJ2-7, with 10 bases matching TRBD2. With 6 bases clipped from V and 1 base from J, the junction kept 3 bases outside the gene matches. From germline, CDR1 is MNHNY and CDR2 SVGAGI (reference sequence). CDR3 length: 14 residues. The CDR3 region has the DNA TGTGCCAGCAGGGGGACTAGCGCTTCCTACGAGCAGTACTTC. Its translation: CASRGTSASYEQYF.

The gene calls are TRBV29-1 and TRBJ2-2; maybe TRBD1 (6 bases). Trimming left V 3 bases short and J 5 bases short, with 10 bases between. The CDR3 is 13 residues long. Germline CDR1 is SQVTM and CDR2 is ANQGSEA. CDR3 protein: CSVETGQTGELFF. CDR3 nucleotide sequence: TGCAGCGTTGAGACAGGTCAAACCGGGGAGCTGTTTTTT.

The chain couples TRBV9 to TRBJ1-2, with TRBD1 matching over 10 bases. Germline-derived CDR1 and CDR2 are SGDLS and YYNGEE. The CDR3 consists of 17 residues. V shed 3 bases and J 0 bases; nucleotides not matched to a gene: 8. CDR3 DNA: TGTGCCAGCAGCGAAACGGGACAGGGGACGACTAACTATGGCTACACCTTC. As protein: CASSETGQGTTNYGYTF.

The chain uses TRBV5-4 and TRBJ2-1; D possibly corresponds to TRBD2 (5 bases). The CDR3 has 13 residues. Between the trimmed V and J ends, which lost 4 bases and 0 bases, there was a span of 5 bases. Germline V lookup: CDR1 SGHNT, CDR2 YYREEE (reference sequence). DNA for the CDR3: TGTGCCAGCAGCGGGAGCTCCTACAATGAGCAGTTCTTC. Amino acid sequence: CASSGSSYNEQFF.

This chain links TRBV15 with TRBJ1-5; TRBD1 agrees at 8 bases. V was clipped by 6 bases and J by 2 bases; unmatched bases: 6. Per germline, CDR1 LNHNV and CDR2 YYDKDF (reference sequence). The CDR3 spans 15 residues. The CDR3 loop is CATRGDRGGNQPQHF. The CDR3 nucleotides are TGTGCCACCAGGGGCGACAGGGGAGGCAATCAGCCCCAGCATTTT.

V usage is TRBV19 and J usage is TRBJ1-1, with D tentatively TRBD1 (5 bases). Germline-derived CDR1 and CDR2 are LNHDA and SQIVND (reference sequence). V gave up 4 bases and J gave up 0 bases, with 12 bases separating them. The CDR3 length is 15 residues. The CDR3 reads CASSTYDSMNTEAFF. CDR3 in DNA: TGTGCCAGTAGTACCTACGACAGCATGAACACTGAAGCTTTCTTT.

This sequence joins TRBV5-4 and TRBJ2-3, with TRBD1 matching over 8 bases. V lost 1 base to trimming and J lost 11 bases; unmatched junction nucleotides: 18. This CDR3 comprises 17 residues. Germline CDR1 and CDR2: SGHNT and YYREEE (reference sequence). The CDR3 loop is CASSLISGTGLPVGQYF. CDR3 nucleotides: TGTGCCAGCAGCTTGATCTCCGGGACAGGCTTGCCGGTGGGGCAGTATTTT. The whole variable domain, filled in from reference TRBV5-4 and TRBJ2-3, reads ETGVTQSPTHLIKTRGQQVTLRCSSQSGHNTVSWYQQALGQGPQFIFQYYREEENGRGNFPPRFSGLQFPNYSSELNVNALELDDSALYLCASSLISGTGLPVGQYFGPGTRLTVL.

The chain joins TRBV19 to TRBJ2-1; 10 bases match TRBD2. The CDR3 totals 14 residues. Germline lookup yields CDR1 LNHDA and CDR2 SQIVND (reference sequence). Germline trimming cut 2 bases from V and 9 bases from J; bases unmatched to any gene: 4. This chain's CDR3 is CASSILAGDLEQFF. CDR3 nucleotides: TGTGCCAGTAGTATACTAGCGGGAGATCTTGAGCAGTTCTTC.

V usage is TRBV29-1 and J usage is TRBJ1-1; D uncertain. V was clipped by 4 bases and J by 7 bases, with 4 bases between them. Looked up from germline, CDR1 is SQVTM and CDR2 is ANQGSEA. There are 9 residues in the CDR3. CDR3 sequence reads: CSVGNEAFF. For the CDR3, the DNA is TGCAGCGTTGGAAATGAAGCTTTCTTT.

CDR3 loop: CASSLGQGSTDTQYF. Here the CDR3 DNA reads TGCGCCAGCAGCTTAGGGCAGGGGAGCACAGATACGCAGTATTTT. The rearrangement joins TRBV5-1 to TRBJ2-3; perhaps TRBD1 as D (6 bases). This CDR3 is built from 15 residues. Germline V gives CDR1 SGHRS, CDR2 YFSETQ. V lost 2 bases, J lost 0 bases, and 10 bases lay in between.

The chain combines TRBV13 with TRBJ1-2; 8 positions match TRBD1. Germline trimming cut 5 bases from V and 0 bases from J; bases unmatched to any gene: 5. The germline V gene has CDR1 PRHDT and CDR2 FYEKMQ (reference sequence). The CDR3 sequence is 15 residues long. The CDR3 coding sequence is TGTGCCAGCAGCCTCCAGGGGGCGCCTAACTATGGCTACACCTTC. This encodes CASSLQGAPNYGYTF.

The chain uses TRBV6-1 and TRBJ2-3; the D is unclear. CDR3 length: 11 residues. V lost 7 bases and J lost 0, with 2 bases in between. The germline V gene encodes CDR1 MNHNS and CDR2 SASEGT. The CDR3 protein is CASTSTDTQYF. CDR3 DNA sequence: TGTGCCAGCACCAGCACAGATACGCAGTATTTT.

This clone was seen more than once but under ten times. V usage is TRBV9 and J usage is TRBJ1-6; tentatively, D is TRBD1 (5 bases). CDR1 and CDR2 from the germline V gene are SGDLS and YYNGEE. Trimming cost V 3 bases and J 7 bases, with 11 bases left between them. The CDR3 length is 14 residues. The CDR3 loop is CASSAGEGNSPLHF. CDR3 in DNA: TGTGCCAGCAGCGCGGGCGAGGGGAATTCACCCCTCCACTTT.

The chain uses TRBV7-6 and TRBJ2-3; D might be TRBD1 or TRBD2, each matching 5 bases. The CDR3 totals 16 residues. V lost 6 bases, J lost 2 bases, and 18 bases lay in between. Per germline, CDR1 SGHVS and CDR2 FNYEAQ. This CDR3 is CASSYHGRGPTDTQYF. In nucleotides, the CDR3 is TGTGCCAGCAGTTACCACGGTAGGGGACCCACAGATACGCAGTATTTT.

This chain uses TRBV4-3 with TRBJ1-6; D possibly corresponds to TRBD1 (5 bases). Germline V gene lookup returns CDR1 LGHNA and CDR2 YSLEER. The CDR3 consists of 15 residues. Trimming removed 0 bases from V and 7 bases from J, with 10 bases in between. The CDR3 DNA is TGCGCCAGCAGCCAAGATAGGGGTCAGAATTCACCCCTCCACTTT. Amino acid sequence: CASSQDRGQNSPLHF.